The rows below give T cell receptor beta chains drawn from one sample of a study of long-term antiretroviral therapy in people with HIV. Clones were read by immunoSEQ multiplex PCR, and TCRdb kept only the in-frame ones, dropping some. The data show 25,000 to 30,000 clones, with roughly four fifths seen just once and roughly 5.8% held by the top ten. The sequenced sample was unsorted PBMCs, obtained 1.1 years before starting antiretroviral therapy. The source of these receptors is a woman in her thirties with HIV. Each CDR3 is given with its conserved first and last residue. A D gene is named only where the DNA matches it firmly. Clone size is stated in some rows and not others, as once, few, many or a class when expanded.

TRBD1	TRBV7-9	-	TRBJ1-2	TGTGCCAGCAGCTTAGGACAGGGCCCCTTCTATGGCTACACCTTC	CASSLGQGPFYGYTF
-	TRBV6-5	-	TRBJ1-4	TGTGCCAGCAGTTATTCTTGGGCTGACTTTGAAAAACTGTTTTTT	CASSYSWADFEKLFF
-	TRBV5-1	-	TRBJ1-1	TGCGCCAGCAGCTTGGCGCCGCTCGACACTGAAGCTTTCTTT	CASSLAPLDTEAFF
-	TRBV7-9	once	TRBJ1-4	TGTGCCAGCAGCACCCACCGTCGGACGAATGAAAAACTGTTTTTT	CASSTHRRTNEKLFF
TRBD2	TRBV29-1	-	TRBJ2-5	TGCAGCGTTCGCAGCGGGGGGTCGGAGACCCAGTACTTC	CSVRSGGSETQYF
-	TRBV15	few	TRBJ2-7	TGTGCCACCAGCAGAGATCTAGGGTACGAGCAGTACTTC	CATSRDLGYEQYF
-	TRBV9	-	TRBJ1-1	TGTGCCAGCAGCGTAGGTGGGGCGCGGGAAACTGAAGCTTTCTTT	CASSVGGARETEAFF
-	TRBV5-6	-	TRBJ2-2	TGTGCCAGCAGCCTCTTAAGTCCCACCGGGGAGCTGTTTTTT	CASSLLSPTGELFF
-	TRBV27	few	TRBJ1-1	TGTGCCAGCAGTTTGGGGTGGAACACTGAAGCTTTCTTT	CASSLGWNTEAFF
TRBD1	TRBV6-5	-	TRBJ1-3	TGTGCCACCCTTGCAGGGGGGGCTGGAAACACCATATATTTT	CATLAGGAGNTIYF
-	TRBV30	-	TRBJ1-3	TGTGCCTGGAGAGGGGGGACGACGATTAGGGTGGACACCATATATTTT	CAWRGGTTIRVDTIYF
-	TRBV10-2	-	TRBJ2-6	TGCGCCAGCAGTGACCCCTTCCCCTCCCCCGCGTCTCCTGGGGCCAACGTCCTGACTTTC	CASSDPFPSPASPGANVLTF
-	TRBV29-1	-	TRBJ2-7	TGCAGCGTTGAAATCAGAATCAGGAGGGGGTTCTACGAGCAGTACTTC	CSVEIRIRRGFYEQYF
TRBD2	TRBV29-1	-	TRBJ2-1	TGCAGCGTTGAAGGTTTACTAGCGGGGGGGTTAAGCTCCTACAATGAGCAGTTCTTC	CSVEGLLAGGLSSYNEQFF
-	TRBV11-3	-	TRBJ2-2	TGTGCCAGCAGCTTCATTGTCAACGGGGAGCTGTTTTTT	CASSFIVNGELFF
-	TRBV2	-	TRBJ2-1	TGTGCCAGCAGTCAGGACAGTAGCTCCTACAATGAGCAGTTCTTC	CASSQDSSSYNEQFF